This T cell receptor (beta chain) comes out of a study of cytomegalovirus exposure and HLA in healthy donors listed by TCRdb under 2017. Regarding the complete study: In an earlier analysis of some 610 of the donors, 276 Gb of sequence data and 90 million to 120 million unique TCR beta sequences from 180 million or so T cells were reported. On average, around 240,000 unique TCR beta nucleotide sequences were sequenced per donor among a few hundred genotyped donors of the cohort, with roughly a sixth of those sequences being non-productive. Roughly 300 gigabases of sequencing data and tens of millions of unique TCR sequences were included in an early release covering about 620 HLA-typed donors. In the later analysis, no new phenotypic data were used to find candidate immune exposures; instead, reliance was placed on TCR beta sequences and their occurrence across donors. Because of strong linkage in the cohort, a handful of DR-DQ haplotypes were treated as single units for association and clustering. To study patterns of TCR occurrence, a later analysis re-analyzed previously published TCR beta repertoires from several hundred donors and added high-resolution HLA genotyping. The genetic ancestry cluster associated with self-reported Caucasian donors included 80% to 90% of the 300 to 450 genotyped donors. A later genetic analysis took genome-wide SNP genotypes for about 65% of the 666 donors and used that subset as a discovery cohort. The study profiled the T cell repertoires of under 700 subjects by immunosequencing and related them to cytomegalovirus serostatus. Class I and class II HLA loci were covered by the typing at four-digit resolution. The study was designed to test whether signatures of past pathogen exposure could be identified by cataloging public T cell receptors. The number of typed donors differed by locus: about 620-640 for A, B, C, DRB1 and DQB1; approximately 540 for DQA1; over 600 for DPA1; and 400 to 480 for DPB1. Along with the approximately 650-subject first cohort, a separate validation cohort of some 130 different subjects was used. Donor age, sex, ethnicity and CMV serostatus were compiled alongside the repertoire data. To predict cytomegalovirus infection status, the study combined high-throughput TCR immunosequencing, statistical association of individual TCRs with disease status, and machine learning. An earlier analysis of approximately 580 of the donors used high-throughput TCR beta sequencing to judge whether each TCR beta V gene segment behaved as functional or pseudogenic. Every repertoire in the discovery cohort had been generated on one and the same sequencing platform.

Taken from the germline V gene, the CDR1 and CDR2 loops are MNHNS and SASEGT. The CDR3 has 14 amino acids, counting the end cysteine and phenylalanine. Of all the DNA, just the CDR3 is kept, 42 bases in frame from base 1. V sheds 4 bases and J sheds 0 bases, leaving 9 bases between their ends. The cohort was made up of roughly 670 healthy bone marrow donors. All cohort members were sampled while nominally healthy, although unrecorded immune exposures were likely present. The donor tested CMV seronegative, placing the donor among the 350 or so seronegative members of the cohort. Each donor provided a peripheral blood sample, and peripheral blood mononuclear cells were used for TCR beta sequencing. Genomic DNA was extracted from the blood cell samples with the Qiagen DNeasy Blood Extraction Kit. The full study reports these points: In vitro tests confirmed that a few of the cytomegalovirus-associated TCR beta chains recognize cytomegalovirus antigens. Because the 87-base-pair reads could not distinguish some IMGT-functional V segments, including TRBV6-2 and TRBV6-3, those segments were excluded. In a later genetic analysis, a missense DCLRE1C variant was associated with V-gene and J-gene trimming of TCR beta chains, and the association was replicated in an independent cohort. Cytomegalovirus status was reported to be diagnosed by the classifier with high specificity and sensitivity in both the original and validation cohorts. A later analysis associated about 17,000 TCR beta sequences with specific HLA alleles at a false discovery rate of 0.05. Assigning TCR associations to individual alleles was difficult when HLA alleles, especially DR and DQ, strongly co-occurred. Sequencing depth was assumed to be roughly uniform across donors in the presence/absence analyses, though that assumption may not hold. HLA typing was unavailable for some donors at each locus, so association tests used only the typed subset. Linkage disequilibrium might explain the correlated functional status among segregating V segments, but an unknown experimental factor could not be excluded. In a later analysis, several top co-occurrence clusters were reported to appear linked to parvovirus B19, influenza, CMV and Epstein-Barr virus. Broadly in line with IMGT annotations, most TCR beta V segments showed up in productive rearrangements about 90% or about 30% of the time in an earlier analysis of a few hundred of the donors. While some public TCRs were present in many individuals, most TCR sequences turned up only very rarely across donors. In this cohort, only TCR beta chains were sequenced, and detectable features were limited by the absence of alpha or paired-chain data. In a later analysis, the rate of TCR association differed among HLA loci, with DRB1 alleles having the most associated TCRs and HLA-C alleles having the fewest. A group of highly shared sequence variants was considered likely to be a technical artifact of the sequencing pipeline. Most CMV-associated TCR beta chains appeared to be HLA-restricted in a later analysis, and the HLA associations seemed to be driven largely by CMV exposure. According to a later genetic analysis, donors in an Asian-associated ancestry cluster had fewer N-insertions in productive TCRs than the approximately 690-donor mean. Immune exposure information for the cohort was limited to CMV serostatus. The study gave a list of about 150 TCR beta chains associated with cytomegalovirus. The authors suggested that the approach could potentially be generalized to other disease states and immunological phenotypes. A further reported finding was that TCR beta sequences accurately predicted the HLA-A and HLA-B alleles for most subjects in the first cohort. In a later analysis, HLA-associated TCR beta chains showed more clonal expansion and lower generation probabilities than non-associated chains that were equally common. Because counts were too low, more than 15 rarely observed V segments, including chromosome 9 orphons, were excluded from the earlier analysis of 587 of the donors.

A word on this clone: It lacks a known antigen.

Library generation was performed with the immunoSEQ multiplex PCR assay. A mixture of 60 forward primers for TCR Vbeta segments and 13 reverse primers for TCR Jbeta segments was used in the multiplex PCR. The CDR3 region of rearranged TCR beta genes was amplified from genomic DNA by a multiplex PCR assay. The amplified TCR beta libraries were sequenced on the Illumina HiSeq System as 87-base-pair reads. The study's processing was this. A later analysis counted about 80 million unique TCR beta chains across the 550 to 750 repertoires, and some 12 million of these chains were shared by at least two donors. A nearest-neighbor algorithm error-corrected the raw reads and collapsed the reads into unique sequences, merging closely related sequences to remove PCR and sequencing errors. Alignment of CDR3 sequences to IMGT reference sequences was used to assign V, D and J gene segments. For a sequence to be retained, a match of at least six nucleotides to both a V gene segment and a J gene segment was required. A rearrangement counted as productive if the CDR3 had no stop codons and remained in frame with V and J, and every other rearrangement counted as non-productive. CDR3 was defined by IMGT convention, running from the second conserved V-encoded cysteine to the conserved J-encoded phenylalanine. The earlier analysis of 500 to 750 of the donors excluded any sequence lacking an unambiguous match to a single V gene segment. In an earlier analysis of several hundred of the donors, V segments were called functional above 56.7% productive rearrangements and were called segregating when the between-donor standard deviation exceeded 5%. A statistical classification framework was built to diagnose cytomegalovirus status from the catalog of TCR beta chain sequences. In a later analysis, TCR nucleotide sequences were compared against IMGT/GENE-DB human TR gene sequences so that V and J genes could be assigned. Using the TCRdist pipeline, a later analysis assigned CDR3 sequences along with most-parsimonious VDJ recombination scenarios. A later analysis defined each TCR beta chain by its CDR3 amino acid sequence plus V-gene family, and excluded reads lacking a unique V-gene family. As a way to deal with suspected cross-contamination and a sequencing artifact, a later analysis dropped roughly 620 nucleotide sequences that were highly shared and had low generation probability. A later analysis calculated a clonal expansion index for each public chain from normalized within-repertoire ranks of inferred template counts. Generation probabilities in a later analysis came from a VDJ recombination model fitted to out-of-frame rearrangements, and those results were checked against IGoR. Hypergeometric tests were used in a later analysis to score TCR-TCR, TCR-HLA and TCR-CMV co-occurrence, with a repertoire-size bias correction applied to the TCR pairs. In a later analysis, false discovery rates were estimated by permuting HLA or CMV assignments 20 times. In a later analysis, co-occurring TCRs were grouped with DBSCAN, and TCRdist sequence similarity was added when clustering was performed within HLA-allele-positive subsets. Repertoires with fewer than 30,000 or more than 120,000 public chains were left out of co-occurrence clustering, as were a handful of repertoires with anomalous nucleotide sharing. TCRdb carries this immuneACCESS record with in-frame sequences only. Its versions omit some clonotypes, under half of them owing to an unresolved V gene in the studies checked, with the rest unexplained. V and J calls and clone size are those listed in that table; D and trimming were worked out from the DNA. The table for this sample records more than 130,000 clones. In total, the top ten clones hold 2% to 3% of the sample.

Rearrangement joined TRBV6-1 to TRBJ1-1; the D gene lacks a confident call. Sequenced material: PBMCs. The source is a man in his forties in good health and CMV-seronegative. For the CDR3, the sequence is CASSVASMNTEAFF. The sequenced DNA: TGTGCCAGCAGTGTTGCCAGTATGAACACTGAAGCTTTCTTT.